What follows are 30 T cell receptor beta chains derived from one specimen sequenced in a study of early T cells in non-severe SARS-CoV-2 infection. TCRdb redid the calling of the 5' RACE reads with MiXCR, one entry per CDR3 protein. The table shows more than 45,000 distinct CDR3 sequences, with 12% occurring only once. The specimen sequenced was whole blood. The receptors here all came from an adult who was a healthcare worker with PCR-confirmed SARS-CoV-2 infection or an uninfected control (not recorded which).

In this sample, this clonotype turned up many times. The rearrangement joins TRBV29-1 to TRBJ2-1; unclear D gene. CDR1 and CDR2 (germline): SQVTM, ANQGSEA. The CDR3 extends over 10 amino acids. DNA for the CDR3: TGCATCGCTGTCATCGATGAGCAGTTCTTC. Translation gives CIAVIDEQFF.

This clonotype was seen only a few times. V and J are TRBV29-1 and TRBJ2-3, with a weak D call TRBD2 (6 bases). From germline, CDR1 is SQVTM and CDR2 ANQGSEA. The CDR3 is 14 residues long. V was shortened by 3 bases and J by 1 base, with 11 bases between the two germline ends. CDR3 nucleotides: TGCAGCGTTGATAGCGGCGGGCGCACAGATACGCAGTATTTT. Residues: CSVDSGGRTDTQYF.

This rearrangement joins TRBV12-3 or TRBV12-4 to TRBJ2-2; D gene unclear. V was clipped by 4 bases and J by 3 bases, with 6 bases between them. This CDR3 contains 13 residues. The CDR3 coding sequence is TGTGCCAGCAGTTCCGTAGACACCGGGGAGCTGTTTTTT. It is translated as CASSSVDTGELFF.

This clonotype is medium-sized (0.01 to 0.1%) in the sample. This chain uses TRBV28 with TRBJ1-3, with a weak D call TRBD1 (5 bases). Germline V CDR1 and CDR2: MDHEN, SYDVKM. V was pared by 7 bases and J by 5 bases, with 9 bases between. The CDR3 runs 12 residues. CDR3 DNA: TGTGCCAGCACGACAGACAGAAACACCATATATTTT. Translation gives CASTTDRNTIYF.

This rearrangement joins TRBV6-5 to TRBJ2-1; 12 bases align to TRBD2. The CDR3 length is 15 residues. Germline V gene lookup returns CDR1 MNHEY and CDR2 SVGAGI. After removal of 0 bases from V and 9 bases from J, the junction contained 3 bases not matched to a gene. The CDR3 sequence: CASSYSAGLAGEQFF. The CDR3 DNA is TGTGCCAGCAGTTACTCCGCGGGACTAGCGGGTGAGCAGTTCTTC.

This clonotype was recorded a few times. V and J are TRBV4-2 and TRBJ2-7; D might be TRBD2 (5 bases). Between the trimmed V and J ends, which lost 4 bases and 3 bases, there was a span of 10 bases. The CDR3 has 13 residues. The germline V gene has CDR1 LGHNA and CDR2 YNFKEQ. The CDR3, as DNA: TGTGCCAGCAGCCCCCCGGGAAGCTACGAGCAGTACTTC. This codes for CASSPPGSYEQYF.

This clonotype was picked up a small number of times. The rearrangement joins TRBV28 to TRBJ2-3; 11 bases are shared with TRBD2. The J segment lost 1 base and the V segment lost 6 bases, leaving 3 bases of the junction unmatched. The CDR3 covers 15 residues. CDR1 MDHEN and CDR2 SYDVKM come from the germline V gene. CDR3 sequence (DNA): TGTGCCAGCAGCCTTAGCGGGAGGGGCACAGATACGCAGTATTTT. Protein sequence: CASSLSGRGTDTQYF.

The chain couples TRBV9 to TRBJ2-7; D may be TRBD2 (6 bases). Germline loops: CDR1 SGDLS, CDR2 YYNGEE. This CDR3 region has 15 residues. Between the trimmed V and J ends, which lost 2 bases and 5 bases, there was a span of 17 bases. The CDR3 sequence: CASSVSGDRVDEQYF. The CDR3 DNA is TGTGCCAGCAGCGTGTCGGGGGACCGAGTGGACGAGCAGTACTTC.

This clonotype was observed a handful of times. This rearrangement joins TRBV5-5 to TRBJ2-7; the match to TRBD1 covers 9 bases. CDR3 length: 15 residues. The V and J ends lost 5 bases and 1 base, in that order; junction bases with no gene match: 7. Germline assignment: CDR1 SGHKS and CDR2 YYEKEE (reference sequence). In nucleotides, the CDR3 is TGTGCCAGCAGACTCGGGACAGGGATTTCCTACGAGCAGTACTTC. It yields the protein CASRLGTGISYEQYF.

The rearrangement uses TRBV18 and TRBJ1-4, with unresolved D. Germline V gene data show CDR1 as KGHSH and CDR2 as LQKENI. Trimming took 6 bases from V and 5 from J, leaving 7 bases between them. The CDR3 is 12 amino acids. The CDR3 coding sequence is TGTGCCAGCTCGCCCGGGAATGAAAAACTGTTTTTT. As protein: CASSPGNEKLFF.

This clonotype was recorded at least ten times. V is TRBV27 and J is TRBJ2-2; 8 positions match TRBD1. V was pared by 2 bases and J by 5 bases, with 13 bases of the junction left unmatched. CDR1 MNHEY and CDR2 SMNVEV come from the germline V gene (reference sequence). CDR3 length equals 18 residues. The CDR3 region has the DNA TGTGCCAGCAGTTTAATTTCGTCCTTGCACAGGGGGACCGGGGAGCTGTTTTTT. Translating it yields CASSLISSLHRGTGELFF.

The gene calls are TRBV7-9 and TRBJ1-3; the D is unclear. The germline gives CDR1 SEHNR, CDR2 FQNEAQ (reference sequence). V lost 5 bases and J 8 bases, leaving 13 bases between the germline ends. This CDR3 contains 13 residues. DNA for the CDR3: TGTGCCAGCAGCCCAGACGGTGGCCACACCATATATTTT. This encodes CASSPDGGHTIYF.

This clonotype was observed at least ten times. The V and J genes are TRBV18 and TRBJ1-1; weak D call: TRBD1 (5 bases). Germline assignment: CDR1 KGHSH and CDR2 LQKENI. V was shortened by 1 base and J by 5 bases, with 14 bases between the two germline ends. The CDR3 loop spans 15 amino acids. The CDR3 sequence: CASSPLEGKGTEAFF. The CDR3 nucleotides read TGTGCCAGCTCACCACTGGAAGGGAAGGGGACTGAAGCTTTCTTT.

There are a few counts of this clonotype. J is TRBJ2-7 and V is TRBV6-5, with TRBD2 matching over 9 bases. V shed 0 bases, J shed 6 bases, and the junction held 9 bases outside the gene matches. Germline loops: CDR1 MNHEY, CDR2 SVGAGI. This CDR3 comprises 16 residues. This CDR3 is CASSYSSASGKVEQYF. The CDR3, as DNA: TGTGCCAGCAGTTACTCATCGGCTAGCGGGAAGGTCGAGCAGTACTTC.

This clonotype showed up many times. The rearrangement joins TRBV11-2 to TRBJ1-1; weak D call: TRBD1 (6 bases). Germline CDR1 reads SGHAT; CDR2 reads FQNNGV. This CDR3 has 15 residues. V lost 5 bases and J 1 base, leaving 14 bases between the germline ends. As DNA, the CDR3 is TGTGCCAGCAGCCAAACAGGGTCCCCGAACACTGAAGCTTTCTTT. This gives the protein CASSQTGSPNTEAFF.

This clonotype has only a few counts. This rearrangement joins TRBV29-1 to TRBJ2-2; TRBD1 matches 9 bases. This CDR3 has 14 amino acids. V dropped 6 bases and J dropped 2; count of bases not matched to a gene: 4. Per the germline V gene, CDR1 is SQVTM and CDR2 is ANQGSEA. CDR3: CSVRDRDNTGELFF. DNA of the CDR3: TGCAGCGTCAGGGACAGGGACAACACCGGGGAGCTGTTTTTT.

Many counts were recorded for this clonotype. The gene calls are TRBV29-1 and TRBJ2-4, with TRBD2 matching 10 bases. After removal of 4 bases from V and 8 bases from J, the junction contained 8 bases not matched to a gene. The CDR3 contains 14 residues. CDR1 is SQVTM and CDR2 is ANQGSEA in the germline V gene. DNA for the CDR3: TGCAGCGTTGGCGGAGCGGGAGGGCGAGACATTCAGTACTTC. Its protein is CSVGGAGGRDIQYF.

The rearrangement uses TRBV29-1 and TRBJ2-1; 13 bases match TRBD2. V dropped 8 bases and J dropped 8; count of bases not matched to a gene: 9. This CDR3 has 14 amino acids. Germline lookup yields CDR1 SQVTM and CDR2 ANQGSEA. CDR3: CSLQLAGGPDEQFF. CDR3 in DNA: TGCAGCTTACAACTAGCGGGAGGGCCCGATGAGCAGTTCTTC.

The V and J genes are TRBV6-2 or TRBV6-3 and TRBJ2-2, with D perhaps TRBD2 (5 bases). This CDR3 region has 13 residues. V was trimmed by 4 bases and J by 6 bases, leaving 9 bases between them. Germline assignment: CDR1 MNHEY and CDR2 SVGEGT. In DNA form, the CDR3 reads TGTGCCAGCAGTTTCGGTAGCGCCGGGGAGCTGTTTTTT. Protein product: CASSFGSAGELFF.

The table lists this clonotype with many counts. CDR3 sequence: CASSVGTSGRSTDTQYF. The CDR3 region has the DNA TGTGCCAGCAGCGTGGGGACTAGCGGGAGGAGCACAGATACGCAGTATTTT. J is TRBJ2-3 and V is TRBV7-3; 15 positions agree with TRBD2. V was clipped by 5 bases and J by 0 bases; unmatched bases: 3. CDR1 SGHTA and CDR2 FQGTGA come from the germline V gene. CDR3 length: 17 amino acids.

This clonotype was observed many times. V and J are TRBV5-5 and TRBJ2-7; D is unresolved. V lost 0 bases and J 4 bases, leaving 11 bases between the germline ends. Germline V CDR1 and CDR2: SGHKS, YYEKEE (reference sequence). The CDR3 is 14 residues long. The CDR3 DNA sequence: TGTGCCAGCAGCTTGGGTCCTCAAATTTACGAGCAGTACTTC. The encoded protein is CASSLGPQIYEQYF.

In this sample, this clonotype turned up many times. V is TRBV28 and J is TRBJ2-1; no reliable D call. V dropped 4 bases and J dropped 9 bases, with 10 bases sitting between them. Looked up from germline, CDR1 is MDHEN and CDR2 is SYDVKM. The CDR3 sequence is 12 residues long. For the CDR3, the DNA is TGTGCCAGCAGTTCCGGACCCCGTGAGCAGTTCTTC. Translation: CASSSGPREQFF.

This clonotype was observed at least ten times. The V and J genes are TRBV24-1 and TRBJ2-1, with TRBD2 matching over 12 bases. Germline trimming cut 4 bases from V and 10 bases from J; bases unmatched to any gene: 10. The germline CDR1 and CDR2 sequences are KGHDR and SFDVKD. The CDR3 spans 16 residues. The CDR3 protein is CATSEGLAGPSGEQFF. The CDR3, as DNA: TGTGCCACCAGTGAAGGACTAGCGGGGCCCTCAGGGGAGCAGTTCTTC.

In its sample, this clonotype was seen many times. This chain's CDR3 is CATSDFGTDAGYTF. The CDR3, as DNA: TGTGCCACCAGTGATTTTGGGACAGATGCTGGCTACACCTTC. J is TRBJ1-2 and V is TRBV24-1, with 7 positions matching TRBD1. This CDR3 has 14 amino acids. After removal of 1 base from V and 7 bases from J, the junction contained 5 bases not matched to a gene. The germline V gene has CDR1 KGHDR and CDR2 SFDVKD.

CDR3: CASSPLDRATPYEQYF. The CDR3 nucleotides are TGTGCCAGCTCACCGCTGGACAGGGCCACTCCTTACGAGCAGTACTTC. This chain connects TRBV18 to TRBJ2-7; the match to TRBD1 covers 8 bases. V shed 3 bases and J 4 bases; nucleotides not matched to a gene: 11. The CDR3 has 16 amino acids. The V gene's germline CDR1 is KGHSH and CDR2 LQKENI.

This clonotype showed up just a few times. The chain carries TRBV7-3 and TRBJ2-3; D uncertain. V lost 3 bases and J lost 0, with 4 bases in between. The germline gives CDR1 SGHTA, CDR2 FQGTGA. The CDR3 has 13 residues. The CDR3: CASSFMSTDTQYF. CDR3 sequence (DNA): TGTGCCAGCAGCTTTATGAGCACAGATACGCAGTATTTT.

This clonotype was seen many times. The chain carries TRBV2 and TRBJ2-7; weak D call: TRBD2 (5 bases). V was clipped by 7 bases and J by 6 bases, with 16 bases between them. In germline, CDR1 is SNHLY, CDR2 FYNNEI. CDR3 length: 13 amino acids. In DNA form, the CDR3 reads TGTGCCAGCACGGCCGTCCCTCGGGGCGAGCAGTACTTC. Translated, it gives CASTAVPRGEQYF.

This clonotype has ten or more counts. The genes are TRBV6-1 and TRBJ2-1; D is undetermined. The length of the CDR3 is 13 residues. Germline V gene sequence: CDR1 MNHNS, CDR2 SASEGT. With 1 base removed from V and 10 bases from J, the gap between germline ends came to 11 bases. CDR3 in amino acids: CASSEGEMGEQFF. The CDR3 nucleotides read TGTGCCAGCAGTGAAGGAGAGATGGGGGAGCAGTTCTTC.

This clonotype has only a few counts. The chain combines TRBV23-1 with TRBJ1-1, with 8 bases matching TRBD1. TRBV23-1 is identified as an open reading frame with a role that is uncertain. V lost 4 bases, J lost 4 bases, and 8 bases stayed unmatched. CDR3 size: 15 residues. DNA for the CDR3: TGCGCCAGCAGTCCCCCGGACAGGGTTTTCACTGAAGCTTTCTTT. This sequence encodes CASSPPDRVFTEAFF.

V is TRBV5-4 and J is TRBJ2-1; D might be TRBD1 (6 bases). Germline V gene lookup returns CDR1 SGHNT and CDR2 YYREEE (reference sequence). V was shortened by 4 bases and J by 5 bases, with 13 bases between the two germline ends. The CDR3 has 14 amino acids. The CDR3 DNA reads as TGTGCCAGCAGCCCCGGACAGACTAACAATGAGCAGTTCTTC. Encoded protein: CASSPGQTNNEQFF.